Detailed here is one TCR beta chain. The antigen is undetermined. Every isolated RNA sample was fully reverse transcribed, so sequencing captured expressed TCRB transcripts. The repertoire was sequenced with immunoSEQ multiplex PCR; TCRdb's copy has only in-frame clones and lacks some. In the table there are about 130,000 clones, 9% to 9.5% of which are singletons. This entry belongs to a study of beta chain features in type 1 diabetes. General study points: TCRB CDR3s from Type 1 diabetes patients were moderately but significantly shorter in all four CD4+ subsets.

The V gene end was trimmed by 4 bases and the J gene end by 8 bases; junction bases not matched to a gene: 7. This CDR3 comprises 14 residues. In germline, CDR1 is SGHKS, CDR2 YYEKEE (reference sequence). This TCR was sampled from a man aged 18 to 29 in good health. V usage is TRBV5-5 and J usage is TRBJ1-4; 8 nucleotides line up with TRBD1. Sequenced input: central memory CD4+ T cells from blood. The CDR3: CASSVQGVGEKLFF. The CDR3 DNA reads as TGTGCCAGCAGCGTACAGGGGGTTGGCGAAAAACTGTTTTTT.